This T cell receptor (beta chain) was captured in a study of cytomegalovirus exposure and HLA in healthy donors. General study findings and limits: The Asian-associated ancestry cluster reportedly had fewer N-insertions than the approximately 650-donor mean in a later analysis.

Points on this clone: Its specificity is not known.

Primers for the PCR totalled 60 Vbeta and 13 Jbeta. Per the authors' pipeline: Tens of millions of unique TCR beta chains, 10 million to 14 million shared, were counted in a later analysis. Profiled with immunoSEQ multiplex PCR; TCRdb holds only in-frame clones, not every one. Clone size and the V and J calls come from that table; the DNA yielded D and trimming. The repertoire holds 130,000 or so clones, with about 85% as singletons. This CDR3 is 14 amino acids long. The J segment lost 1 base and the V segment lost 4 bases, leaving 2 bases of the junction unmatched. Germline CDR1 reads ENHRY; CDR2 reads SYGVKD.

This receptor was identified in a woman aged 30 to 39 in good health and CMV-seropositive. The sample taken for sequencing was PBMCs. The chain employs TRBV10-3 and TRBJ2-7; TRBD2 agrees at 9 bases. DNA of the CDR3: TGTGCCATCAGTGGACTAGCGGATTCCTACGAGCAGTACTTC. Encoded protein: CAISGLADSYEQYF.